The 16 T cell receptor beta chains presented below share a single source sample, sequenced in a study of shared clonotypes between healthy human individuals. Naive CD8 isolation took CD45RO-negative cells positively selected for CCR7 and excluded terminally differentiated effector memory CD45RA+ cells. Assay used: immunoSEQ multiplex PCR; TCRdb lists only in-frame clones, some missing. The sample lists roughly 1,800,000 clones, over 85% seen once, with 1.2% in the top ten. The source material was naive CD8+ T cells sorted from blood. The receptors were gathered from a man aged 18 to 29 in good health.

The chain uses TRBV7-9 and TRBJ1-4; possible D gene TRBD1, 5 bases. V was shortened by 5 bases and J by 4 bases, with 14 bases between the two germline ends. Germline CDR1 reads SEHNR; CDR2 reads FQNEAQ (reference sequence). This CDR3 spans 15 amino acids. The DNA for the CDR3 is TGTGCCAGCAGCCCCCCGGGACCTGATAATGAAAAACTGTTTTTT. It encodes CASSPPGPDNEKLFF.

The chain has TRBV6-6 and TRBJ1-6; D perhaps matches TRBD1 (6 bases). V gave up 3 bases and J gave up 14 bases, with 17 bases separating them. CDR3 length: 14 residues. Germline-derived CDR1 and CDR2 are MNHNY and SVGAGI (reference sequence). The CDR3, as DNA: TGTGCCAGCAGTTATGAACAGGGATTTCAATCCCTCCACTTT. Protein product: CASSYEQGFQSLHF.

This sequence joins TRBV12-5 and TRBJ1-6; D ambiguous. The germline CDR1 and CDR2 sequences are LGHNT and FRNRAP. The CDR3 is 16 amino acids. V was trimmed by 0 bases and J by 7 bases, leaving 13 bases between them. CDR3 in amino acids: CASGLVLRQLNSPLHF. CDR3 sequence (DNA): TGTGCTAGTGGTTTGGTACTTCGGCAGCTCAATTCACCCCTCCACTTT.

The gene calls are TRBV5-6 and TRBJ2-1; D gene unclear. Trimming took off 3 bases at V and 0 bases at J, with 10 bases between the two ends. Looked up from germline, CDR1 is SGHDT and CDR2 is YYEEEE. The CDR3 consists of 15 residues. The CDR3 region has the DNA TGTGCCAGCAGCTCTCTGAAAAGCTCCTACAATGAGCAGTTCTTC. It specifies CASSSLKSSYNEQFF. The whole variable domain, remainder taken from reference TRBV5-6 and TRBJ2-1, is DAGVTQSPTHLIKTRGQQVTLRCSPKSGHDTVSWYQQALGQGPQFIFQYYEEEERQRGNFPDRFSGHQFPNYSSELNVNALLLGDSALYLCASSSLKSSYNEQFFGPGTRLTVL.

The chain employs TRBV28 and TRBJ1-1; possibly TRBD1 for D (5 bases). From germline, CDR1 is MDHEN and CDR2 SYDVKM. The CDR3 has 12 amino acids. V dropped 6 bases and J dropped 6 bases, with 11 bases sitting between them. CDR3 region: CASSLRVAEAFF. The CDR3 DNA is TGTGCCAGCAGCCTCAGGGTTGCTGAAGCTTTCTTT.

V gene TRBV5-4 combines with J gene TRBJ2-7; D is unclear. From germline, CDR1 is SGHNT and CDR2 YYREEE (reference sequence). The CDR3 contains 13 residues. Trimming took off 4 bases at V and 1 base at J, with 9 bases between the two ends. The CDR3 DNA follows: TGTGCCAGCAGCCCCCCTGTGTCCTACGAGCAGTACTTC. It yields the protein CASSPPVSYEQYF.

For the CDR3, the DNA is TGTGCCAGCAGCCACACACAACTAGCGGGAGGACGTACCGGGGAGCTGTTTTTT. Amino acids: CASSHTQLAGGRTGELFF. V is TRBV7-9 and J is TRBJ2-2; TRBD2 agrees at 12 bases. V shed 5 bases, J shed 5 bases, and the junction held 12 bases outside the gene matches. CDR1 and CDR2 (germline): SEHNR, FQNEAQ (reference sequence). The CDR3 extends over 18 amino acids.

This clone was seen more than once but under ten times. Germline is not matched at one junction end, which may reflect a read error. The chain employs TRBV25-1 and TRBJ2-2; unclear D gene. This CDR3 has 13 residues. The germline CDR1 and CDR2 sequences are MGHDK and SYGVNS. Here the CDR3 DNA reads TGCGCTCACCGAGCTCCGAACACCGGGGAGCTGTTTTTT. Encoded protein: CAHRAPNTGELFF.

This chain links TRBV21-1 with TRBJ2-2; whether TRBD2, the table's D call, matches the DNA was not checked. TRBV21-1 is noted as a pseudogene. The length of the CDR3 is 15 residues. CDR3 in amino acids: CASSKERVNTGELFF. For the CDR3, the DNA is TGTGCCAGCAGCAAAGAAAGAGTGAACACCGGGGAGCTGTTTTTT.

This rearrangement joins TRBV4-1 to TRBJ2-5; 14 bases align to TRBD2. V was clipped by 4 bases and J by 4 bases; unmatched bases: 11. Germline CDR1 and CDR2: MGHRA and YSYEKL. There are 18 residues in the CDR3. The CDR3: CASSREGRLAGGPETQYF. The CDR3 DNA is TGCGCCAGCAGCCGAGAAGGCCGACTAGCGGGGGGGCCAGAGACCCAGTACTTC.

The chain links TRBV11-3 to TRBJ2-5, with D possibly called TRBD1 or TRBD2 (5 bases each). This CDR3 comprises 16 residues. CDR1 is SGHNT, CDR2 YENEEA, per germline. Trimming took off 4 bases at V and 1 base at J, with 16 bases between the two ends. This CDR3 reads CASSSYGDPIQETQYF. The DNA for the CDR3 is TGTGCCAGCAGCTCGTACGGGGACCCGATCCAAGAGACCCAGTACTTC.

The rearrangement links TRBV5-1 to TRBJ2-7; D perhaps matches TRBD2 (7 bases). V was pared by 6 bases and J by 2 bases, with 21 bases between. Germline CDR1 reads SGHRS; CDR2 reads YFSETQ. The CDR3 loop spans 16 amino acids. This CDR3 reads CASTPLGGGRAYEQYF. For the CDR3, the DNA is TGCGCCAGCACCCCCTTGGGAGGGGGAAGGGCCTACGAGCAGTACTTC.

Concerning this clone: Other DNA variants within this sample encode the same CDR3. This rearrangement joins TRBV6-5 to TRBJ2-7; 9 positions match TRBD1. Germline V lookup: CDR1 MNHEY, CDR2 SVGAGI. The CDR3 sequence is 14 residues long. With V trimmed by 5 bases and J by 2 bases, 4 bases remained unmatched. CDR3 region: CASSPTGGTYEQYF. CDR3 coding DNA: TGTGCCAGCAGTCCGACAGGGGGTACCTACGAGCAGTACTTC.

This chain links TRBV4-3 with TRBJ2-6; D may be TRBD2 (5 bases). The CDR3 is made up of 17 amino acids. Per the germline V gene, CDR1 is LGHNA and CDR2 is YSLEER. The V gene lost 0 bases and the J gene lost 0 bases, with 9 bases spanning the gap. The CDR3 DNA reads TGCGCCAGCAGCCAAGACGAGGGCCTCTCTGGGGCCAACGTCCTGACTTTC. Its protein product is CASSQDEGLSGANVLTF.

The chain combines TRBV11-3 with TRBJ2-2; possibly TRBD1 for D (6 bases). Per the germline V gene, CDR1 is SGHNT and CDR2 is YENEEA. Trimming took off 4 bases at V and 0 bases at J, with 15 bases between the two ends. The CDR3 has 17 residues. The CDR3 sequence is CASSSRRGNANTGELFF. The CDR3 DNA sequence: TGTGCCAGCAGCTCTAGAAGGGGGAACGCGAACACCGGGGAGCTGTTTTTT.

The CDR3: CAWSVGHFSNQPQHF. CDR3 coding DNA: TGTGCCTGGAGTGTAGGACATTTCAGCAATCAGCCCCAGCATTTT. The chain employs TRBV30 and TRBJ1-5, with TRBD1 as a possible D gene (5 bases). The CDR3 sequence is 15 residues long. V was pared by 0 bases and J by 1 base, with 10 bases between. CDR1 GTSNPN and CDR2 SVGIG come from the germline V gene (reference sequence).